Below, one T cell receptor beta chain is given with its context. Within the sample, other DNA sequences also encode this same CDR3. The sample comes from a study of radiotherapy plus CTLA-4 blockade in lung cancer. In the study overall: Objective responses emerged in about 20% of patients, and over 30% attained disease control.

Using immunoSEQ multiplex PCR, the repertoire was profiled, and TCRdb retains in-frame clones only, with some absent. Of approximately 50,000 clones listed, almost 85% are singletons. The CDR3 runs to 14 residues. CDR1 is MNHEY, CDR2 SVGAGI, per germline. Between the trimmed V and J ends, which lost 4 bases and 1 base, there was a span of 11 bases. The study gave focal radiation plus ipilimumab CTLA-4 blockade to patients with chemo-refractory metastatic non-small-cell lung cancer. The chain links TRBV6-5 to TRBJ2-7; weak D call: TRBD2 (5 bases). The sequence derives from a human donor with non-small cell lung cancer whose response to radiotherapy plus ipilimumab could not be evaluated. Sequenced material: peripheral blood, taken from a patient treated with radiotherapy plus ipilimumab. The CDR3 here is CASSSRDSSYEQYF. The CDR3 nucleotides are TGTGCCAGCAGTTCCCGGGATTCTTCCTACGAGCAGTACTTC.